These T cell receptor beta chains were read from a single sample in a study of T cell repertoires in cytomegalovirus infection. Antigen specificity for these receptors is unknown. TCRdb reanalysed the reads using MiXCR and keeps one entry per CDR3 protein. The sample consists of about 900,000 distinct CDR3 sequences, roughly 31% of them appearing once. Sequenced material: cultured CD8+ T cells from PBMCs, taken from culture after CMV antigen stimulation. The receptor set was obtained from a human donor in good health (CMV status not recorded). Some clones in this sample may be carry-over from other donors' samples. Each CDR3 is given with its conserved first and last residue.

V gene: TRBV7-6; J gene: TRBJ1-4; CDR3 protein: CASSSGPEKLFF
V gene: TRBV18; J gene: TRBJ1-3; CDR3 protein: CASSPRLTGGGNTIYF
V gene: TRBV7-9; J gene: TRBJ2-2; CDR3 protein: CASSSTSANTGELFF
V gene: TRBV7-2; J gene: TRBJ1-6; CDR3 protein: CASSPHHIPGLNSPLHF
V gene: TRBV6-8; J gene: TRBJ2-1; CDR3 protein: CASRTGAEQFF
V gene: TRBV7-9; J gene: TRBJ2-7; CDR3 protein: CASSPKVIISSYEQYF
V gene: TRBV9; J gene: TRBJ2-2; CDR3 protein: CASSVASVQGGYPGELFF
V gene: TRBV10-3; J gene: TRBJ2-1; CDR3 protein: CAISEDTIIYNEQFF
V gene: TRBV15; J gene: TRBJ2-3; CDR3 protein: CATSRGEDTQYF
V gene: TRBV7-6; J gene: TRBJ1-1; CDR3 protein: CASSPPGTEAFF
V gene: TRBV19; J gene: TRBJ2-1; CDR3 protein: CASSISGGGSYNEQFF
V gene: TRBV7-4; J gene: TRBJ2-2; CDR3 protein: CASSNRQALSTGELFF
V gene: TRBV19; J gene: TRBJ2-5; CDR3 protein: CASSIGQKETQYF
V gene: TRBV7-9; J gene: TRBJ1-1; CDR3 protein: CASSLAGETGQNEAFF
V gene: TRBV28; J gene: TRBJ2-1; CDR3 protein: CASSFEAGAGYNEQFF
V gene: TRBV3-1; J gene: TRBJ1-5; CDR3 protein: CASSQGGDGNQPQHF
V gene: TRBV7-8; J gene: TRBJ1-5; CDR3 protein: CASSLRGGTSNQPQHF
V gene: TRBV5-1; J gene: TRBJ2-3; CDR3 protein: CASSPGGKTDTQYF
V gene: TRBV6-1; J gene: TRBJ1-5; CDR3 protein: CASSAGQGDQPQHF
V gene: TRBV4-1; J gene: TRBJ1-5; CDR3 protein: CASSQATLDQPQHF
V gene: TRBV5-1; J gene: TRBJ2-1; CDR3 protein: CASTPGQGLNEQFF
V gene: TRBV6-5; J gene: TRBJ2-1; CDR3 protein: CASSLLPGSYNEQFF
V gene: TRBV20-1; J gene: TRBJ2-1; CDR3 protein: CSATLGMGNEQFF
V gene: TRBV12-3/TRBV12-4; J gene: TRBJ1-1; CDR3 protein: CASTGKLEGALKMNTEAFF